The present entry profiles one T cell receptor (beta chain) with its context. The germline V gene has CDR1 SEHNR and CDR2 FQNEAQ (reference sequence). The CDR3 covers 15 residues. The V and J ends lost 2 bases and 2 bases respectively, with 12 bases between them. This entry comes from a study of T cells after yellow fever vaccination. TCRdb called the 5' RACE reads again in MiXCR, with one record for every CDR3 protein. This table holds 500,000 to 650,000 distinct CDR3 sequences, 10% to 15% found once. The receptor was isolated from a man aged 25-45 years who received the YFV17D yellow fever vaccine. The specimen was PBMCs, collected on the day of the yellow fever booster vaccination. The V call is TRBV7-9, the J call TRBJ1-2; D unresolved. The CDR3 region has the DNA TGTGCCAGCAGCTTACAGGCAGGAGAGAACTATGGCTACACCTTC. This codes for CASSLQAGENYGYTF. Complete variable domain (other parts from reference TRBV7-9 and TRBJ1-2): DTGVSQNPRHKITKRGQNVTFRCDPISEHNRLYWYRQTLGQGPEFLTYFQNEAQLEKSRLLSDRFSAERPKGSFSTLEIQRTEQGDSAMYLCASSLQAGENYGYTFGSGTRLTVV.